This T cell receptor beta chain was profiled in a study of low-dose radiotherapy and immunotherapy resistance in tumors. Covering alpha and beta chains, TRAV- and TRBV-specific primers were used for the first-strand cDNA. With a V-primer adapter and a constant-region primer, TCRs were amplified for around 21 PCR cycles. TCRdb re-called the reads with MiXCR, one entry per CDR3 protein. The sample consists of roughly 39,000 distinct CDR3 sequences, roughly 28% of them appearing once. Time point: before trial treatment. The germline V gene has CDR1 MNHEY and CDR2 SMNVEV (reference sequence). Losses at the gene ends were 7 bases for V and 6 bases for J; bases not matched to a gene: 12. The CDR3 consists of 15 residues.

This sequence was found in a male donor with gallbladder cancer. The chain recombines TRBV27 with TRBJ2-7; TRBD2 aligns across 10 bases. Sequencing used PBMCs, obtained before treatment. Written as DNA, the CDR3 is TGTGCCAGCACCTCCCTGGGGACTAGCGTTGGCGAGCAGTACTTC. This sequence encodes CASTSLGTSVGEQYF.